Each of the 23 T cell receptor beta chains below was sequenced from the same sample in a study of blood T cell repertoires in COVID-19. This table comes from immunoSEQ multiplex PCR, and its TCRdb copy is limited to in-frame clones, with some not included. The sample consists of about 320,000 clones, approximately 89% of them appearing once. Sequencing input: peripheral blood. These receptors all stem from a woman in her 30s with COVID-19, enrolled during active disease.

This clone was seen more than once but under ten times. The chain uses TRBV5-1 and TRBJ1-2, with 10 positions matching TRBD1. CDR3 length equals 13 residues. Germline V gene sequence: CDR1 SGHRS, CDR2 YFSETQ. With 5 bases clipped from V and 6 bases from J, the junction kept 4 bases outside the gene matches. The CDR3 loop is CASRGTGDHGYTF. The CDR3 region has the DNA TGCGCCAGCAGAGGGACAGGGGATCATGGCTACACCTTC.

The chain joins TRBV7-2 to TRBJ1-1; D not certain. The length of the CDR3 is 12 residues. CDR1 is SGHTA and CDR2 is FQGNSA in the germline V gene. The V end was cut by 7 bases, the J end by 6 bases, with 12 bases between. CDR3 nucleotide sequence: TGTGCCAGCACCCTCACGGGGTCTGAAGCTTTCTTT. Its translation is CASTLTGSEAFF.

This clone was seen just once. This chain links TRBV27 with TRBJ1-2; D is uncertain. The germline V and J ends were trimmed by 6 bases and 2 bases, with 16 bases remaining between them. Germline V gene data show CDR1 as MNHEY and CDR2 as SMNVEV (reference sequence). The CDR3 has 15 residues. CDR3 sequence (DNA): TGTGCCAGCAGACCCCCGTGGAGAGTAAACTATGGCTACACCTTC. Protein: CASRPPWRVNYGYTF.

The V call is TRBV5-5, the J call TRBJ1-4, with a weak D call TRBD1 (6 bases). V gave up 1 base and J gave up 2 bases, with 6 bases separating them. Germline V CDR1 and CDR2: SGHKS, YYEKEE (reference sequence). The CDR3 is 14 amino acids. The CDR3 region is CASSLRGTNEKLFF. CDR3 DNA sequence: TGTGCCAGCAGCTTGAGGGGGACTAATGAAAAACTGTTTTTT.

This clone was found once. This rearrangement joins TRBV18 to TRBJ2-7, with 8 positions matching TRBD1. This CDR3 is 14 amino acids long. The germline gives CDR1 KGHSH, CDR2 LQKENI. Trimming cost V 6 bases and J 5 bases; bases outside gene matches: 9. The CDR3 bases are TGTGCCAGCTCCCTGACAGGGGTTCTTGACGAGCAGTACTTC. Translating it yields CASSLTGVLDEQYF.

The chain employs TRBV7-9 and TRBJ1-3, with a weak D call TRBD1 (5 bases). CDR3 length equals 13 residues. Germline V gene sequence: CDR1 SEHNR, CDR2 FQNEAQ (reference sequence). Trimming pared 1 base from V and 15 bases from J, leaving 16 bases between. The CDR3 coding sequence is TGTGCCAGCAGCTTAGAAGCTGGGGCCCCTCGATATTTT. Translated, it gives CASSLEAGAPRYF.

This chain connects TRBV28 to TRBJ1-2; D not certain. This CDR3 spans 15 amino acids. The germline CDR1 and CDR2 sequences are MDHEN and SYDVKM. V was clipped by 4 bases and J by 7 bases, with 19 bases between them. The CDR3 DNA reads TGTGCCAGCAGTTCCAACCGAGAGAGGGTCTTTGGCTACACCTTC. Protein product: CASSSNRERVFGYTF.

The chain links TRBV2 to TRBJ2-1, with 10 nucleotides matching TRBD2. Germline V gives CDR1 SNHLY, CDR2 FYNNEI. V trimming: 2 bases; J trimming: 8 bases; junction bases outside the gene matches: 6. CDR3 length equals 15 residues. The CDR3 sequence is CASSESLAGVHEQFF. The CDR3 DNA reads as TGTGCCAGCAGTGAAAGTCTAGCGGGGGTCCATGAGCAGTTCTTC.

This chain uses TRBV5-1 with TRBJ2-1; D perhaps matches TRBD1 (5 bases). With 4 bases removed from V and 9 bases from J, the gap between germline ends came to 11 bases. Germline CDR1 reads SGHRS; CDR2 reads YFSETQ. There are 12 residues in the CDR3. CDR3 coding DNA: TGCGCCAGCAGCGCCTCAGGGATTGAGCAGTTCTTC. It is translated as CASSASGIEQFF.

J is TRBJ2-7 and V is TRBV5-1, with TRBD1 identical over 9 bases. The CDR3 consists of 12 residues. The junction had 2 bases not matched to a gene; V was cut back by 6 bases and J by 4 bases. The germline V gene encodes CDR1 SGHRS and CDR2 YFSETQ. The CDR3 DNA reads TGCGCCAGCAAACAGGGGGCTTACGAGCAGTACTTC. Translation: CASKQGAYEQYF.

The V gene is TRBV2, the J gene TRBJ2-1; possibly TRBD1 for D (6 bases). Trimming left V 10 bases short and J 7 bases short, with 23 bases between. This CDR3 has 15 residues. CDR1 and CDR2 from the germline V gene are SNHLY and FYNNEI. CDR3 DNA: TGTGCCACCTCAGGGGCGGGTCGTGGGCGGAATGAGCAGTTCTTC. Protein sequence: CATSGAGRGRNEQFF.

Only a few counts were recorded for this clone. The V gene is TRBV3-1 (or the pseudogene TRBV3-2), the J gene TRBJ1-5; no clear D. Between the trimmed V and J ends, which lost 0 bases and 5 bases, there was a span of 23 bases. This CDR3 has 19 residues. CDR1 is LGHDT, CDR2 YNNKEL, per germline (reference sequence). CDR3 DNA sequence: TGTGCCAGCAGCCAAGAGGAAAGGCAGCCAAGAGGGCCCTATCAGCCCCAGCATTTT. Protein product: CASSQEERQPRGPYQPQHF.

This clone was observed a single time. The rearrangement joins TRBV11-2 to TRBJ2-7, with 9 bases that match TRBD2. The trim removed 5 bases at V and 0 bases at J, leaving 14 bases unmatched. This CDR3 is built from 18 residues. Germline lookup yields CDR1 SGHAT and CDR2 FQNNGV. CDR3 nucleotides: TGTGCCAGCAGCAATAGTACCCGGACTAGCGAGAGCTCCTACGAGCAGTACTTC. This translates into CASSNSTRTSESSYEQYF. Using reference TRBV11-2 and TRBJ2-7 for the parts outside the CDR3, the full variable domain is EAGVAQSPRYKIIEKRQSVAFWCNPISGHATLYWYQQILGQGPKLLIQFQNNGVVDDSQLPKDRFSAERLKGVDSTLKIQPAKLEDSAVYLCASSNSTRTSESSYEQYFGPGTRLTVT.

CDR3 loop: CASSLIAHNYGYTF. Written as DNA, the CDR3 is TGTGCCAGCAGCTTAATAGCGCATAACTATGGCTACACCTTC. V usage is TRBV7-9 and J usage is TRBJ1-2, with D hard to call. Per the germline V gene, CDR1 is SEHNR and CDR2 is FQNEAQ (reference sequence). The CDR3 contains 14 residues. With 2 bases removed from V and 1 base from J, the gap between germline ends came to 8 bases.

The CDR3 region has the DNA TGTGCCAGCAGTCTAATAGACAGGGCTGGTTCACCCCTCCACTTT. The encoded protein is CASSLIDRAGSPLHF. This sequence joins TRBV6-5 and TRBJ1-6; 7 nucleotides match TRBD1. V dropped 5 bases and J dropped 9; count of bases not matched to a gene: 10. Germline CDR1 and CDR2: MNHEY and SVGAGI. This CDR3 is 15 amino acids long.

This clone was detected only a few times. J is TRBJ2-1 and V is TRBV10-3, with TRBD2 as a possible D gene (6 bases). Germline V CDR1 and CDR2: ENHRY, SYGVKD. The CDR3 extends over 16 amino acids. V lost 3 bases to trimming and J lost 2 bases, with 14 bases between them. CDR3 in amino acids: CAISDGGAFPYNEQFF. DNA of the CDR3: TGTGCCATCAGTGATGGCGGGGCTTTCCCCTACAATGAGCAGTTCTTC.

The rearrangement uses TRBV5-6 and TRBJ1-2; the D gene is possibly TRBD1 (5 bases). Per the germline V gene, CDR1 is SGHDT and CDR2 is YYEEEE. This CDR3 region has 13 residues. The V end was cut by 2 bases, the J end by 4 bases, with 9 bases between. Here the CDR3 reads CASSLGVSYGYTF. In DNA, the CDR3 is TGTGCCAGCAGCTTAGGGGTTAGCTATGGCTACACCTTC.

V and J are TRBV6-5 and TRBJ2-3; 7 nucleotides agree with TRBD1. CDR3 length: 14 residues. The V gene end was trimmed by 4 bases and the J gene end by 8 bases; junction bases not matched to a gene: 9. CDR1 and CDR2 (germline): MNHEY, SVGAGI. CDR3 bases: TGTGCCAGCAGTTTCACAGGGGTAGGTGGTACGCAGTATTTT. Amino acid sequence: CASSFTGVGGTQYF.

The V and J genes are TRBV4-2 and TRBJ2-2, with 7 bases matching TRBD2. The ends lost 4 bases at V and 5 bases at J; junction bases unmatched: 10. From germline, CDR1 is LGHNA and CDR2 YNFKEQ. CDR3 length: 16 residues. DNA of the CDR3: TGTGCCAGCAGCCTATTGGCGGGGGACTTTACCGGGGAGCTGTTTTTT. Translated, it gives CASSLLAGDFTGELFF.

This rearrangement joins TRBV4-2 to TRBJ2-7; TRBD2 aligns across 9 bases. Germline trimming cut 4 bases from V and 2 bases from J; bases unmatched to any gene: 12. The length of the CDR3 is 17 residues. Germline CDR1 reads LGHNA; CDR2 reads YNFKEQ. This CDR3 reads CASSPGFSGGLTYEQYF. CDR3 nucleotides: TGTGCCAGCAGCCCGGGGTTTAGCGGGGGACTTACCTACGAGCAGTACTTC.

The chain employs TRBV27 and TRBJ2-7, with D possibly matching TRBD1 (5 bases). Between the trimmed V and J ends, which lost 6 bases and 3 bases, there was a span of 18 bases. The CDR3 totals 15 residues. In germline, CDR1 is MNHEY, CDR2 SMNVEV (reference sequence). The CDR3 reads CASSHTPDRYYEQYF. CDR3 coding DNA: TGTGCCAGCAGCCATACGCCCGACAGATACTACGAGCAGTACTTC.

The chain links TRBV7-6 to TRBJ1-5; 7 bases line up with TRBD1. Per the germline V gene, CDR1 is SGHVS and CDR2 is FNYEAQ. This CDR3 comprises 16 residues. The V gene end was trimmed by 1 base and the J gene end by 3 bases; junction bases not matched to a gene: 6. The CDR3 coding sequence is TGTGCCAGCAGCTTAGGGCAGGGGACAGTCAATCAGCCCCAGCATTTT. The encoded protein is CASSLGQGTVNQPQHF.

The chain has TRBV5-6 and TRBJ1-2; D is ambiguous. Germline-derived CDR1 and CDR2 are SGHDT and YYEEEE. The CDR3 extends over 14 amino acids. V lost 1 base to trimming and J lost 2 bases, with 9 bases between them. The CDR3 is CASSLWEANYGYTF. The CDR3 DNA sequence: TGTGCCAGCAGCTTGTGGGAGGCGAACTATGGCTACACCTTC.